This entry describes one T cell receptor (beta chain). The entry originates in a study of blood T cell repertoires in COVID-19. Study in general: COVID-19 samples, acute and convalescent, were from the United States, Italy and Spain. From T cells, B-cell-depleted T cells, or PBMCs came the material, which was cDNA or gDNA.

Per the authors' pipeline: It was from reference gene primer amplification that nucleated cell counts were estimated. Profiling relied on immunoSEQ multiplex PCR, and the TCRdb table lists in-frame clones only, not all of them. Clone size and the V and J calls come from that table; the DNA yielded D and trimming. The sample holds under 55,000 clones; roughly nine tenths are singletons and the top ten take under 4.5%. The source is a human donor in a cohort sampled during active COVID-19. Sequenced material: peripheral blood.

CDR3 loop: CASSGGTVQFGYTF. In DNA, the CDR3 is TGTGCCAGCAGTGGGGGGACAGTACAGTTTGGCTACACCTTC. The chain joins TRBV2 to TRBJ1-2; 7 nucleotides match TRBD1. Germline loops: CDR1 SNHLY, CDR2 FYNNEI. The junction had 9 bases not matched to a gene; V was cut back by 4 bases and J by 7 bases. The CDR3 contains 14 residues.